A single sample gave rise to the 28 T cell receptor beta chains below, sequenced in a study of T-cell memory formation after mild COVID-19 (dated by TCRdb to the early 2020s). Libraries were built with 5' RACE. Instrument used: Illumina NovaSeq 6000. TCRdb took the public reads, trimmed them with fastp at Q25, ran MiXCR for clone calling and kept in-frame beta chains. Merged by CDR3 protein, the rows form single entries marked with the most common genes and DNA. The sample data list approximately 560,000 distinct CDR3 sequences, and 17% of these were observed just once. Around 8.1% of the sample is held by the ten biggest clonotypes. The material sequenced was PBMCs or a T cell subset sorted from them (not recorded which). The receptors derive from an adult woman who had mild COVID-19 (a few samples of this study predate the infection). The sample titles of this study are shuffled in the database, so cell type and time point are left out; the donor was told from shared clones.

The gene calls are TRBV4-3 and TRBJ1-1; TRBD1 might be the D (6 bases). The V end lost 1 base, the J end lost 1 base, and 10 bases lay between the germline ends. CDR3 length: 15 residues. Germline loops: CDR1 LGHNA, CDR2 YSLEER. The CDR3 spells CASSQGGGRNTEAFF. In DNA, the CDR3 is TGCGCCAGCAGCCAAGGAGGGGGTAGGAACACTGAAGCTTTCTTT.

This clonotype came up a few times. The V gene is TRBV7-8, the J gene TRBJ2-2; TRBD2 aligns across 8 bases. The trim removed 1 base at V and 6 bases at J, leaving 1 base unmatched. The CDR3 is 14 residues long. Germline CDR1 reads SGHVS; CDR2 reads FQNEAQ. The CDR3 region has the DNA TGTGCCAGCAGCTTAGAAGCGGGGGCCGGGGAGCTGTTTTTT. Its protein is CASSLEAGAGELFF.

This rearrangement joins TRBV6-5 to TRBJ2-3; no clear D. The CDR3 totals 12 residues. Germline V lookup: CDR1 MNHEY, CDR2 SVGAGI. V lost 0 bases and J lost 10, with 8 bases in between. CDR3 DNA sequence: TGTGCCAGCAGTTACTCTGGCGAAGCGCAGTATTTT. Translation: CASSYSGEAQYF.

The chain couples TRBV14 to TRBJ1-1; D gene unclear. The CDR3 sequence is 13 residues long. Trimming took 3 bases from V and 4 from J, leaving 9 bases between them. Looked up from germline, CDR1 is SGHDN and CDR2 is FVKESK. The CDR3 DNA is TGTGCCAGCAGCCAGGGGTGGAGCACTGAAGCTTTCTTT. This encodes CASSQGWSTEAFF. Combining the CDR3 with reference TRBV14 and TRBJ1-1 gives the whole variable domain EAGVTQFPSHSVIEKGQTVTLRCDPISGHDNLYWYRRVMGKEIKFLLHFVKESKQDESGMPNNRFLAERTGGTYSTLKVQPAELEDSGVYFCASSQGWSTEAFFGQGTRLTVV.

The chain joins TRBV4-2 to TRBJ1-1, with 7 nucleotides matching TRBD1. The V and J ends lost 4 bases and 6 bases, in that order; junction bases with no gene match: 20. The CDR3 sequence is 18 residues long. CDR1 LGHNA and CDR2 YNFKEQ come from the germline V gene. CDR3 nucleotide sequence: TGTGCCAGCAGCCGTATACCTCTAGGGGGCCTTTTCTCCCCTGAAGCTTTCTTT. It yields the protein CASSRIPLGGLFSPEAFF.

This clonotype appeared a few times. The chain joins TRBV25-1 to TRBJ2-5; perhaps TRBD1 as D (6 bases). Germline V gene sequence: CDR1 MGHDK, CDR2 SYGVNS. Deletions cut 1 base from V and 0 bases from J, with 9 bases between. The length of the CDR3 is 15 residues. The CDR3 bases are TGTGCCAGCAGTGAATGGGGGCAGAACCAAGAGACCCAGTACTTC. Its protein product is CASSEWGQNQETQYF.

This chain uses TRBV7-3 with TRBJ2-1, with 8 bases lining up with TRBD2. V trimming: 1 base; J trimming: 6 bases; junction bases outside the gene matches: 5. CDR3 size: 15 residues. CDR1 and CDR2 (germline): SGHTA, FQGTGA. The DNA of the CDR3 is TGTGCCAGCAGCTTAAGTCGGGAGGGCCGCAATGAGCAGTTCTTC. It encodes CASSLSREGRNEQFF.

V usage is TRBV11-3 and J usage is TRBJ1-6, with D perhaps matching TRBD1 (6 bases). Trimming pared 5 bases from V and 6 bases from J, leaving 8 bases between. CDR1 is SGHNT, CDR2 YENEEA, per germline. This CDR3 contains 13 residues. Written as DNA, the CDR3 is TGTGCCAGCAGCATGGACAGTAATTCACCCCTCCACTTT. Protein: CASSMDSNSPLHF.

The chain combines TRBV14 with TRBJ2-1, with D unresolved. The CDR3 extends over 12 amino acids. Trimming took 5 bases from V and 14 from J, leaving 16 bases between them. In germline, CDR1 is SGHDN, CDR2 FVKESK. Here the CDR3 reads CASSSRSSLKFF. Here the CDR3 DNA reads TGTGCCAGCAGCTCCAGGTCCAGTCTAAAGTTCTTC.

The gene calls are TRBV5-1 and TRBJ2-1, with 7 bases identical to TRBD1. Germline V gives CDR1 SGHRS, CDR2 YFSETQ. Germline trimming cut 0 bases from V and 9 bases from J; bases unmatched to any gene: 9. The CDR3 extends over 15 amino acids. The CDR3 sequence: CASSLVAGQATEQFF. DNA of the CDR3: TGCGCCAGCAGCTTGGTAGCTGGACAGGCGACTGAGCAGTTCTTC.

A few counts support this clonotype. The rearrangement links TRBV11-2 to TRBJ2-2; D call uncertain. The ends were cut back, 1 base at V and 10 bases at J, with 13 bases in the middle. Germline V gene lookup returns CDR1 SGHAT and CDR2 FQNNGV. The CDR3 is 14 amino acids. The CDR3 DNA sequence: TGTGCCAGCAGCTTAGCAGGTAGTCAAGCGGAGCTGTTTTTT. It translates to CASSLAGSQAELFF. Based on the CDR3 plus reference TRBV11-2 and TRBJ2-2, the full variable domain is EAGVAQSPRYKIIEKRQSVAFWCNPISGHATLYWYQQILGQGPKLLIQFQNNGVVDDSQLPKDRFSAERLKGVDSTLKIQPAKLEDSAVYLCASSLAGSQAELFFGEGSRLTVL.

This clonotype turned up a few times. The rearrangement joins TRBV6-1 to TRBJ2-7; tentatively, D is TRBD2 (5 bases). The CDR3 has 14 residues. V shed 7 bases and J shed 0 bases, with 13 bases lying between them. The germline CDR1 and CDR2 sequences are MNHNS and SASEGT. The chain's CDR3 is CASKTDSNSYEQYF. CDR3 DNA sequence: TGTGCCAGCAAGACGGACTCAAACTCCTACGAGCAGTACTTC.

This clonotype has more than one count but fewer than ten. The CDR3 here is CASSSARTSFRNEQFF. The CDR3 bases are TGTGCCAGCAGCTCGGCGCGGACTAGCTTCCGCAATGAGCAGTTCTTC. The chain links TRBV7-3 to TRBJ2-1, with 8 bases that match TRBD2. V lost 4 bases to trimming and J lost 6 bases; unmatched junction nucleotides: 11. The CDR3 covers 16 residues. Germline-derived CDR1 and CDR2 are SGHTA and FQGTGA.

The chain couples TRBV7-8 to TRBJ1-1, with 7 bases lining up with TRBD1. With 3 bases clipped from V and 0 bases from J, the junction kept 16 bases outside the gene matches. CDR1 is SGHVS, CDR2 FQNEAQ, per germline. The CDR3 sequence is 19 residues long. CDR3 amino acids: CASSFDRVSGEAMNTEAFF. The CDR3 coding sequence is TGTGCCAGCAGCTTCGACAGGGTTTCGGGAGAGGCAATGAACACTGAAGCTTTCTTT.

This clonotype was counted ten times or more. The V gene is TRBV5-1, the J gene TRBJ1-1; D ambiguous. The CDR3 extends over 14 amino acids. Trimming cost V 0 bases and J 1 base, with 7 bases left between them. Germline assignment: CDR1 SGHRS and CDR2 YFSETQ. The CDR3 sequence is CASSLGAANTEAFF. Here the CDR3 DNA reads TGCGCCAGCAGCTTGGGGGCAGCGAACACTGAAGCTTTCTTT.

This CDR3 reads CASSFTGKNIQYF. The CDR3 DNA is TGTGCCAGCAGCTTCACAGGAAAAAACATTCAGTACTTC. The chain uses TRBV7-9 and TRBJ2-4; the D gene is possibly TRBD1 (5 bases). V was pared by 3 bases and J by 4 bases, with 7 bases between. CDR1 SEHNR and CDR2 FQNEAQ come from the germline V gene (reference sequence). The CDR3 runs 13 residues. Combining the CDR3 with reference TRBV7-9 and TRBJ2-4 gives the whole variable domain DTGVSQNPRHKITKRGQNVTFRCDPISEHNRLYWYRQTLGQGPEFLTYFQNEAQLEKSRLLSDRFSAERPKGSFSTLEIQRTEQGDSAMYLCASSFTGKNIQYFGAGTRLSVL.

The genes are TRBV9 and TRBJ1-6; possible D gene TRBD1, 6 bases. This CDR3 has 16 residues. The germline V gene encodes CDR1 SGDLS and CDR2 YYNGEE. The germline V and J ends were trimmed by 0 bases and 10 bases, with 17 bases remaining between them. Here the CDR3 reads CASSVEPGAQDSPLHF. For the CDR3, the DNA is TGTGCCAGCAGCGTAGAGCCGGGGGCGCAGGACTCACCCCTCCACTTT.

In this sample, this clonotype turned up many times. The rearrangement joins TRBV7-3 to TRBJ2-7; 9 bases match TRBD1. The length of the CDR3 is 14 residues. Germline lookup yields CDR1 SGHTA and CDR2 FQGTGA. J lost 5 bases, V lost 5 bases, and 7 bases had no gene match. The CDR3 region has the DNA TGTGCCAGCAGCGCCGGGACAGGGTCTCACGAGCAGTACTTC. Amino acids: CASSAGTGSHEQYF.

Here the CDR3 DNA reads TGTGCCCCGTTCAATGGGGCCAACGTCCTGACTTTC. Amino acids: CAPFNGANVLTF. V is TRBV19 and J is TRBJ2-6, with D unclear. CDR3 length: 12 amino acids. V was clipped by 11 bases and J by 3 bases, with 8 bases between them. The V gene's germline CDR1 is LNHDA and CDR2 SQIVND (reference sequence). The whole variable domain, filled in from reference TRBV19 and TRBJ2-6, reads DGGITQSPKYLFRKEGQNVTLSCEQNLNHDAMYWYRQDPGQGLRLIYYSQIVNDFQKGDIAEGYSVSREKKESFPLTVTSAQKNPTAFYLCAPFNGANVLTFGAGSRLTVL.

This clonotype has ten or more counts. The chain recombines TRBV12-3 or TRBV12-4 with TRBJ1-2; TRBD1 might be the D (6 bases). The CDR3 is made up of 14 amino acids. Trimming left V 6 bases short and J 1 base short, with 12 bases between. CDR3 in DNA: TGTGCCAGCAGCGGGAGACAGGTTAACTATGGCTACACCTTC. Protein: CASSGRQVNYGYTF.

The chain couples TRBV4-1 to TRBJ2-7; either TRBD1 or TRBD2 may fit D (7 bases each). The germline V gene encodes CDR1 MGHRA and CDR2 YSYEKL. CDR3 length: 20 amino acids. Trimming shortened V by 1 base and J by 2 bases, and 27 bases separated the two germline ends. As DNA, the CDR3 is TGCGCCAGCAGCCAAGGGAACGCTAGGGGGCGCGGGGGTCGTGCCTACGAGCAGTACTTC. Translating gives CASSQGNARGRGGRAYEQYF.

This chain links TRBV7-2 with TRBJ1-3, with D perhaps matching TRBD1 (6 bases). Germline values: CDR1 SGHTA, CDR2 FQGNSA. V dropped 6 bases and J dropped 0 bases, with 12 bases sitting between them. The CDR3 runs 15 residues. CDR3 nucleotides: TGTGCCAGCAGTCGGACAGCCGTCTCTGGAAACACCATATATTTT. This sequence encodes CASSRTAVSGNTIYF. Filled out from reference TRBV7-2 and TRBJ1-3, the complete variable domain reads GAGVSQSPSNKVTEKGKDVELRCDPISGHTALYWYRQSLGQGLEFLIYFQGNSAPDKSGLPSDRFSAERTGGSVSTLTIQRTQQEDSAVYLCASSRTAVSGNTIYFGEGSWLTVV.

This clonotype was counted between two and nine times. The V gene is TRBV11-3, the J gene TRBJ2-6; 8 bases line up with TRBD1. The CDR3 is made up of 18 amino acids. V lost 5 bases to trimming and J lost 0 bases; unmatched junction nucleotides: 9. Germline CDR1 and CDR2: SGHNT and YENEEA. The CDR3 spells CASSPGQGRDSGANVLTF. The CDR3 DNA sequence: TGTGCCAGCAGCCCCGGACAGGGTAGGGACTCTGGGGCCAACGTCCTGACTTTC.

V gene TRBV4-1 combines with J gene TRBJ2-7; either TRBD1 or TRBD2 may fit D (5 bases each). The CDR3 sequence is 15 residues long. Trimming cost V 1 base and J 4 bases, with 14 bases left between them. Germline assignment: CDR1 MGHRA and CDR2 YSYEKL. The CDR3 DNA reads TGCGCCAGCAGCCAAGGGACATTTGAGGGGTACGAGCAGTACTTC. Translated: CASSQGTFEGYEQYF.

Only a few counts were recorded for this clonotype. The V and J genes are TRBV20-1 and TRBJ2-3; D is perhaps TRBD2 (6 bases). Trimming took off 6 bases at V and 0 bases at J, with 19 bases between the two ends. The CDR3 contains 16 residues. The V gene's germline CDR1 is DFQATT and CDR2 SNEGSKA (reference sequence). CDR3 in amino acids: CSASDARLASTDTQYF. For the CDR3, the DNA is TGCAGTGCGAGCGACGCTCGGCTAGCGAGCACAGATACGCAGTATTTT.

There are a few counts of this clonotype. CDR3 sequence (DNA): TGTGCCAGTAGTATAAACGGCCAGCTACCTACTGAAGCTTTCTTT. It encodes CASSINGQLPTEAFF. The chain has TRBV19 and TRBJ1-1; unclear D gene. From germline, CDR1 is LNHDA and CDR2 SQIVND (reference sequence). CDR3 length: 15 amino acids. The V end was cut by 2 bases, the J end by 5 bases, with 15 bases between.

In this sample, this clonotype turned up a few times. The chain recombines TRBV3-1 with TRBJ2-2; D remains unclear. CDR1 is LGHDT and CDR2 is YNNKEL in the germline V gene (reference sequence). The CDR3 is made up of 14 amino acids. The V end lost 1 base, the J end lost 5 bases, and 8 bases lay between the germline ends. This CDR3 is CASSQVGSTGELFF. The CDR3 DNA is TGTGCCAGCAGCCAAGTCGGATCTACCGGGGAGCTGTTTTTT. Together with reference TRBV3-1 and TRBJ2-2, the CDR3 gives the full variable domain: DTAVSQTPKYLVTQMGNDKSIKCEQNLGHDTMYWYKQDSKKFLKIMFSYNNKELIINETVPNRFSPKSPDKAHLNLHINSLELGDSAVYFCASSQVGSTGELFFGEGSRLTVL.

The chain carries TRBV24-1 and TRBJ2-2; TRBD1 matches 7 bases. The CDR3 is made up of 15 amino acids. The junction had 8 bases not matched to a gene; V was cut back by 7 bases and J by 4 bases. CDR1 is KGHDR and CDR2 is SFDVKD in the germline V gene. CDR3 protein: CATRGPGQFTGELFF. CDR3 sequence (DNA): TGTGCCACCAGGGGGCCGGGACAGTTCACCGGGGAGCTGTTTTTT.